Listed below are T cell receptor beta chains from one sample, sequenced in a study of cytomegalovirus exposure and HLA in healthy donors. Using immunoSEQ multiplex PCR, the repertoire was profiled, and TCRdb retains in-frame clones only, with some absent. The data hold 150,000 or so clones, with 80% observed a single time. Sequencing input: PBMCs. These receptors were taken from a man under 40 in good health and CMV-seropositive. Each CDR3 is given with its conserved first and last residue. The order of the fields is J gene, clone size, D gene, V gene, CDR3 protein, CDR3 DNA. The D gene is left open where the match is weak. Clone size is stated in some rows and not others, as once, few, many or a class when expanded.

TRBJ2-1	NA	TRBD2	TRBV4-2	CASSQTGGGSYNEQFF	TGTGCCAGCAGCCAGACGGGAGGGGGTTCCTACAATGAGCAGTTCTTC
TRBJ2-5	NA	NA	TRBV29-1	CSAGDLAGTQYF	TGCAGCGCCGGAGACCTAGCAGGGACCCAGTACTTC
TRBJ1-2	NA	TRBD1	TRBV28	CASNDRAFDYGYTF	TGTGCCAGCAACGACAGGGCCTTCGACTATGGCTACACCTTC
TRBJ2-5	NA	NA	TRBV4-2	CASSQDSTGSGGQETQYF	TGTGCCAGCAGCCAAGATTCCACGGGCTCCGGCGGGCAAGAGACCCAGTACTTC
TRBJ2-1	NA	NA	TRBV2	CASSEALQAPSGEQFF	TGTGCCAGCAGTGAAGCGCTTCAAGCACCTTCAGGAGAGCAGTTCTTC
TRBJ2-2	NA	NA	TRBV19	CASSIAENTGELFF	TGTGCCAGTAGTATAGCAGAGAACACCGGGGAGCTGTTTTTT
TRBJ2-3	NA	NA	TRBV7-2	CASSAQRTSTDTQYF	TGTGCCAGCAGCGCACAAAGGACTAGCACAGATACGCAGTATTTT
TRBJ2-7	NA	TRBD2	TRBV5-3	CATAGREASYEQYF	TGTGCCACTGCAGGACGGGAGGCCTCCTACGAGCAGTACTTC
TRBJ2-7	NA	NA	TRBV5-1	CASTVSAGQNYEQYF	TGCGCCAGCACCGTATCCGCAGGACAGAATTACGAGCAGTACTTC
TRBJ1-1	few	TRBD1	TRBV7-9	CASSPGQSNTEAFF	TGTGCCAGCAGCCCGGGACAGAGCAACACTGAAGCTTTCTTT
TRBJ2-1	NA	TRBD2	TRBV6-5	CATIPGTSGYNEQFF	TGTGCCACCATACCCGGGACTAGCGGTTACAATGAGCAGTTCTTC
TRBJ2-7	NA	TRBD1	TRBV19	CASRTTGELVYEQYF	TGTGCCAGTAGGACGACAGGGGAATTAGTCTACGAGCAGTACTTC
TRBJ2-7	NA	TRBD1	TRBV9	CASSAGTGQSYEQYF	TGTGCCAGCAGCGCCGGGACAGGGCAATCCTACGAGCAGTACTTC
TRBJ2-2	few	NA	TRBV5-4	CASRPDRTYTGELFF	TGTGCCAGCAGACCCGACAGGACATACACCGGGGAGCTGTTTTTT
TRBJ2-1	NA	TRBD1	TRBV11-2	CASSFRKGDRGLNNEQFF	TGTGCCAGCAGCTTCAGAAAGGGTGACAGGGGGCTAAACAATGAGCAGTTCTTC
TRBJ2-7	NA	NA	TRBV13	CASSWARSEQYF	TGTGCCAGCAGCTGGGCAAGGTCCGAGCAGTACTTC
TRBJ2-1	few	TRBD1	TRBV7-6	CASSPQGRYNEQFF	TGTGCCAGCAGCCCACAGGGGCGCTACAATGAGCAGTTCTTC
TRBJ2-2	NA	NA	TRBV15	CATSRERGRANANTGELFF	TGTGCCACCAGCAGAGAGCGCGGCAGAGCAAACGCGAACACCGGGGAGCTGTTTTTT
TRBJ2-3	NA	NA	TRBV6-4	CASSDRGYSTDTQYF	TGTGCCAGCAGTGACAGGGGATATAGCACAGATACGCAGTATTTT
TRBJ1-1	once	NA	TRBV4-2	CASSETGLPEAFF	TGTGCCAGCAGCGAGACAGGCCTTCCTGAAGCTTTCTTT
TRBJ2-7	once	NA	TRBV2	CAGLLDTGSYEQYF	TGTGCCGGCCTACTTGATACGGGATCCTACGAGCAGTACTTC
TRBJ1-2	NA	TRBD1	TRBV11-2	CASSFTGTGTYGYTF	TGTGCCAGCAGCTTCACGGGGACAGGGACCTATGGCTACACCTTC
TRBJ1-3	NA	NA	TRBV28	CATGGGSSGNTIYF	TGTGCCACAGGCGGGGGAAGCTCTGGAAACACCATATATTTT
TRBJ2-5	NA	TRBD2	TRBV5-1	CASSLRLAGGVRIEETQYF	TGCGCCAGCAGCTTGCGACTAGCGGGAGGGGTTCGGATTGAAGAGACCCAGTACTTC
TRBJ1-1	NA	NA	TRBV19	CASNDRFYKNTEAFF	TGTGCCAGCAACGACAGGTTCTATAAGAACACTGAAGCTTTCTTT